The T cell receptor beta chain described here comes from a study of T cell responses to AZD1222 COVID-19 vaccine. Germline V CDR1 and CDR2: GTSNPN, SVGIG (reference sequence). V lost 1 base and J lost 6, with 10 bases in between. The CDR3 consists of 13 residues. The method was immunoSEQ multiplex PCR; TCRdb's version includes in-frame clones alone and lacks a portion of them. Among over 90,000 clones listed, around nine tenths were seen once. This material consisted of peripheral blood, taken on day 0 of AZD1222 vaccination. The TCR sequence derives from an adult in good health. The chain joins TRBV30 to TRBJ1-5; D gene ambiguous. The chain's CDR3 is CAWSALGSQPQHF. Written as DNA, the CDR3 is TGTGCCTGGAGTGCCCTCGGGAGTCAGCCCCAGCATTTT.